This T cell receptor beta chain was recorded in a study of cytomegalovirus exposure and HLA in healthy donors. The length of the CDR3 is 15 residues. Trimming cost V 1 base and J 0 bases; bases outside gene matches: 2. Germline CDR1 and CDR2: LGHNA and YSLEER. Primers included in the PCR were 60 Vbeta and 13 Jbeta primers. The table came from immunoSEQ multiplex PCR; TCRdb's copy has only in-frame clones and leaves some out. The sample records about 150,000 clones, approximately 72% being singletons. The chain employs TRBV4-3 and TRBJ2-5; TRBD1 aligns across 7 bases. The sample consisted of PBMCs. This clonotype was obtained from a middle-aged man in good health and CMV-seronegative. The CDR3 DNA sequence: TGCGCCAGCAGCCAAGGACAGGGTGACCAAGAGACCCAGTACTTC. Its translation is CASSQGQGDQETQYF.